Listed here is a single TCR beta chain. Its target is unknown. The data stem from a study of T cell responses to AZD1222 COVID-19 vaccine. Findings and caveats of the study: Spike-spanning, vaccine-associated CD4 TCRs were dominant at 160-218 and 743-854. The peak T cell response came first, and repertoires were sampled only after it. Of the AZD1222 recipients, only 5 or 6 were seropositive at baseline. Donor demographics were predominantly white British with a female majority; clonal diversity may be underestimated.

The data were produced by immunoSEQ multiplex PCR, yet TCRdb's version contains in-frame clones alone and is incomplete. The sample carries about 120,000 clones, roughly 91% recorded once. Sequencing was performed on peripheral blood, taken 28 days after the second AZD1222 dose. The receptor comes from an adult who received the AZD1222 COVID-19 vaccine.

CDR3 residues: CASSERQGWQPQHF. The DNA of the CDR3 is TGTGCCAGCAGCGAAAGACAGGGATGGCAGCCCCAGCATTTT. The gene calls are TRBV7-8 and TRBJ1-5, with 7 bases identical to TRBD1. The CDR3 length is 14 residues. With 5 bases clipped from V and 7 bases from J, the junction kept 8 bases outside the gene matches. In germline, CDR1 is SGHVS, CDR2 FQNEAQ.